The 9 T cell receptor beta chains below come from one sample, sequenced in a study of CD4+ T cells in melanoma. The assay was immunoSEQ multiplex PCR, and TCRdb's table has in-frame clones only and misses some. The data show fewer than 11,000 clones, with around 78% seen just once and around a fifth held by the top ten. The specimen sequenced was cells from a culture (not recorded whether cultured in vitro). These receptors came from a human donor with melanoma.

This chain connects TRBV4-1 to TRBJ1-1; a possible D gene is TRBD1 (5 bases). Trimming took off 2 bases at V and 0 bases at J, with 7 bases between the two ends. This CDR3 is built from 14 residues. From germline, CDR1 is MGHRA and CDR2 YSYEKL. This CDR3 is CASSQRQLNTEAFF. CDR3 bases: TGCGCCAGCAGCCAACGACAGTTGAACACTGAAGCTTTCTTT.

The chain uses TRBV18 and TRBJ2-1, with 9 bases that match TRBD2. The CDR3 has 15 residues. CDR1 and CDR2 from the germline V gene are KGHSH and LQKENI. V shed 1 base, J shed 10 bases, and the junction held 8 bases outside the gene matches. CDR3 coding DNA: TGTGCCAGCTCACCACTAGCGGGGGATTACGGAGAGCAGTTCTTC. As protein: CASSPLAGDYGEQFF.

J is TRBJ2-5 and V is TRBV11-2, with no clear D. The CDR3 length is 13 residues. Germline V lookup: CDR1 SGHAT, CDR2 FQNNGV. V shed 2 bases and J shed 0 bases, with 4 bases lying between them. The CDR3 coding sequence is TGTGCCAGCAGCTTAAGCCACCAAGAGACCCAGTACTTC. This gives the protein CASSLSHQETQYF. Drawing the rest from reference TRBV11-2 and TRBJ2-5, the complete variable domain is EAGVAQSPRYKIIEKRQSVAFWCNPISGHATLYWYQQILGQGPKLLIQFQNNGVVDDSQLPKDRFSAERLKGVDSTLKIQPAKLEDSAVYLCASSLSHQETQYFGPGTRLLVL.

The rearrangement links TRBV18 to TRBJ2-5; D is perhaps TRBD1 (5 bases). Germline V CDR1 and CDR2: KGHSH, LQKENI. Deletions cut 3 bases from V and 2 bases from J, with 10 bases between. The length of the CDR3 is 14 residues. CDR3 coding DNA: TGTGCCAGCTCACCGAGAACAGGACAAGAGACCCAGTACTTC. It encodes CASSPRTGQETQYF.

This rearrangement joins TRBV7-9 to TRBJ2-2; D gene uncertain. The CDR3 sequence is 18 residues long. Deletions cut 1 base from V and 3 bases from J, with 18 bases between. The germline V gene has CDR1 SEHNR and CDR2 FQNEAQ (reference sequence). The CDR3 loop reads CASSLVQGRSEHTGELFF. CDR3 sequence (DNA): TGTGCCAGCAGCTTAGTACAAGGCAGGTCTGAGCACACCGGGGAGCTGTTTTTT.

The rearrangement links TRBV30 to TRBJ1-3; a weak D match, TRBD1 (5 bases). The CDR3 length is 12 residues. CDR1 and CDR2 (germline): GTSNPN, SVGIG (reference sequence). V was pared by 4 bases and J by 4 bases, with 8 bases between. In DNA, the CDR3 is TGTGCCTGGAAGGGGATCGGAAACACCATATATTTT. This encodes CAWKGIGNTIYF.

This clone was observed a handful of times. V is TRBV30 and J is TRBJ1-2, with 7 positions matching TRBD1. With 0 bases clipped from V and 4 bases from J, the junction kept 2 bases outside the gene matches. This CDR3 is built from 13 residues. The germline CDR1 and CDR2 sequences are GTSNPN and SVGIG (reference sequence). Here the CDR3 reads CAWSVGTVYGYTF. The CDR3 DNA reads TGTGCCTGGAGTGTCGGGACAGTCTATGGCTACACCTTC.

V usage is TRBV27 and J usage is TRBJ2-5; 9 bases are a match to TRBD1. The CDR3 covers 14 residues. The junction had 7 bases not matched to a gene; V was cut back by 6 bases and J by 5 bases. Per germline, CDR1 MNHEY and CDR2 SMNVEV (reference sequence). CDR3 sequence: CASSLQGARETQYF. CDR3 nucleotides: TGTGCCAGCAGCCTACAGGGGGCGAGGGAGACCCAGTACTTC.

This chain connects TRBV5-5 to TRBJ2-5; D not resolved. Germline V gene sequence: CDR1 SGHKS, CDR2 YYEKEE (reference sequence). The V gene lost 0 bases and the J gene lost 0 bases, with 9 bases spanning the gap. The CDR3 runs to 15 residues. CDR3 in DNA: TGTGCCAGCAGCTTGGTCTCGACCAACCAAGAGACCCAGTACTTC. This gives the protein CASSLVSTNQETQYF.